This TCR beta chain emerged from a study of post-analysis software for immune sequencing data. In the study overall: Disease courses included relapsing-remitting, secondary progressive and progressive-relapsing multiple sclerosis. Whole-study results and caveats: Same-batch preparations were strongly co-clustered by F measure. Included in a set of roughly five TRBV segments more frequent in patients than controls were TRBV5-6, TRBV5-1 and TRBV20-1. Those with multiple sclerosis, the patient group, showed significantly lower normalized Chao1 diversity than controls.

Per the germline V gene, CDR1 is SGHRS and CDR2 is YFSETQ. V lost 3 bases, J lost 5 bases, and 9 bases lay in between. The CDR3 runs 13 residues. In the case of this clonotype: The antigen is unknown.

TCR beta cDNA libraries had unique molecular identifiers. TCRdb analysed the PCR reads with MiXCR anew, one entry per CDR3 protein. The table has more than 450,000 distinct CDR3 sequences, approximately 31% seen once; the top ten hold approximately 6%. The specimen was blood. The chain employs TRBV5-1 and TRBJ2-1; D tentatively fits TRBD1 or TRBD2 (5 bases each). This clonotype was sampled from a girl aged 2-17 years with multiple sclerosis. CDR3 loop: CASSSGPNNEQFF. The DNA for the CDR3 is TGCGCCAGCAGCTCGGGACCTAACAATGAGCAGTTCTTC.